This TCR beta chain was found in a study of cytotoxic CD8 clonotypes in ibrutinib-treated CLL. Depths of 1 in 200,000 to 1 in 1 million T cells were the sequencing target. The assay was immunoSEQ multiplex PCR, and TCRdb's table has in-frame clones only and misses some. The table has around 300,000 clones, around four fifths seen once. Trimming took 6 bases from V and 2 from J; bases not matched to a gene: 6. This CDR3 is 14 amino acids long. The germline gives CDR1 MNHEY, CDR2 SVGAGI. The study, taken as a whole, reports: Public clonotypes showed up rarely, and on treatment they shrank or held steady. Rising at ibrutinib response, clonality subsequently fell back toward baseline at progression. Clonality was higher at baseline than in age-matched healthy donors and tracked circulating CD8+ T-cell counts.

A word on this clone: Its antigen is as yet unknown.

V gene TRBV6-5 combines with J gene TRBJ1-2, with TRBD1 matching over 7 bases. The sequence came from a human donor with chronic lymphocytic leukemia. The sample in question was PBMCs, obtained before ibrutinib treatment. This chain's CDR3 is CASRATGRNYGYTF. The CDR3 region has the DNA TGTGCCAGCAGGGCGACAGGGCGAAACTATGGCTACACCTTC.